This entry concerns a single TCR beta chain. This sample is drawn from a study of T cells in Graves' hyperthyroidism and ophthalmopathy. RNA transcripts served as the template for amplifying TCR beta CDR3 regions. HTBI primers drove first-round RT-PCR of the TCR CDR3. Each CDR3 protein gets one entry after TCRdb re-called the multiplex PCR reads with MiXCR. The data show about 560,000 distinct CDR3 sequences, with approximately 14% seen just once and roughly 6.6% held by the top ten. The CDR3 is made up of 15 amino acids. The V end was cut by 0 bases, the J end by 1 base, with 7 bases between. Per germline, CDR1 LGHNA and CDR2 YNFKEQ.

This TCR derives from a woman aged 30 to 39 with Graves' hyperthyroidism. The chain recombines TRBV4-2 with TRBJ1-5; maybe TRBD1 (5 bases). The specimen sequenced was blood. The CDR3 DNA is TGTGCCAGCAGCCAAGATGACAGAAGCAATCAGCCCCAGCATTTT. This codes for CASSQDDRSNQPQHF.